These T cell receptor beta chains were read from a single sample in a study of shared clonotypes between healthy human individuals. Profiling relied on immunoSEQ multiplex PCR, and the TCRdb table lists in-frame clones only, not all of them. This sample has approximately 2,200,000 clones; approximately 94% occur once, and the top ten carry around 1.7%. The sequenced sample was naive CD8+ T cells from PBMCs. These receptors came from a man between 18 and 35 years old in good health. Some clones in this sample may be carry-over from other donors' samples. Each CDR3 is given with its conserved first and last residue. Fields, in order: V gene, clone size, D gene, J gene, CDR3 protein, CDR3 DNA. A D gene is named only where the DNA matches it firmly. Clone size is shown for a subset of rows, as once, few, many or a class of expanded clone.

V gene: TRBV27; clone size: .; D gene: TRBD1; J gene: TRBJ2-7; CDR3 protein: CASSLSVRGRWGEQYF; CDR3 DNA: TGTGCCAGCAGTTTATCAGTCAGGGGGCGGTGGGGCGAGCAGTACTTC
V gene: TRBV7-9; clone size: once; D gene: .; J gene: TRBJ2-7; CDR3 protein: CASSRAAGPSYEQYF; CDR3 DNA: TGTGCCAGCAGCCGGGCGGCAGGGCCCAGCTACGAGCAGTACTTC
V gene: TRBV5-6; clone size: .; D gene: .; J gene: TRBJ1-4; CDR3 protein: CASSQEGFEKLFF; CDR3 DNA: TGTGCCAGCAGCCAGGAGGGATTTGAAAAACTGTTTTTT
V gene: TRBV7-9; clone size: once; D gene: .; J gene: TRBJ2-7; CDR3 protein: CASSSPASYEQYF; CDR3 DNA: TGTGCCAGCAGCTCCCCCGCCTCCTACGAGCAGTACTTC
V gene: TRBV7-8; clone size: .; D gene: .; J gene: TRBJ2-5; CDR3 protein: CASSHGAGDQETQYF; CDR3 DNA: TGTGCCAGCAGCCACGGGGCAGGGGACCAAGAGACCCAGTACTTC
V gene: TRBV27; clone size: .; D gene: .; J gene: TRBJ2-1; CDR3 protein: CASSLSSRNEQFF; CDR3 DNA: TGTGCCAGCAGTTTATCTAGTAGGAATGAGCAGTTCTTC
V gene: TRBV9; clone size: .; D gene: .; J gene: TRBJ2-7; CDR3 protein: CASSVDTNSYEQYF; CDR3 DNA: TGTGCCAGCAGCGTGGACACGAACTCCTACGAGCAGTACTTC
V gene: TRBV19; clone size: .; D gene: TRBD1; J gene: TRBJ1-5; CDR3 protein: CASSIPHLGQGADQPQHF; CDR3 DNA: TGTGCCAGTAGTATTCCACATTTGGGACAGGGGGCAGATCAGCCCCAGCATTTT
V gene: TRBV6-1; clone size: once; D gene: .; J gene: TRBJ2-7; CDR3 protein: CAGLVTYEQYF; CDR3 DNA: TGTGCCGGGTTGGTAACCTACGAGCAGTACTTC
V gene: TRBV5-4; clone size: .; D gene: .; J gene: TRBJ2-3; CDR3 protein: CASSLAKGTGGSGTDTQYF; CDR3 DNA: TGTGCCAGCAGCTTGGCCAAGGGTACCGGGGGTAGCGGCACAGATACGCAGTATTTT
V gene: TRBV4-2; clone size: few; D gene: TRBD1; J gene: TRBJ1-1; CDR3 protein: CASSQPGTGRTEAFF; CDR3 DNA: TGTGCCAGCAGCCAGCCCGGGACAGGGAGGACTGAAGCTTTCTTT
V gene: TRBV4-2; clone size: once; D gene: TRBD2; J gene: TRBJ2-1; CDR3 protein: CASSQDGRLALNEQFF; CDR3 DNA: TGTGCCAGCAGCCAAGATGGGAGACTAGCGCTAAATGAGCAGTTCTTC
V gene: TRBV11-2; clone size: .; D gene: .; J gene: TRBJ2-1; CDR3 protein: CASSRLTGLNEQFF; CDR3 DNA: TGTGCCAGCAGCAGACTTACAGGGCTCAATGAGCAGTTCTTC
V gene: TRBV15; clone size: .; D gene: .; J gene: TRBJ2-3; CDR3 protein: CATSTGIGTDTQYF; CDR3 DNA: TGTGCCACCAGCACCGGGATCGGTACAGATACGCAGTATTTT
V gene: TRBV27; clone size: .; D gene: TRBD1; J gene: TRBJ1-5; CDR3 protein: CASSNRQGSYQPQHF; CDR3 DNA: TGTGCCAGCAGCAACCGACAGGGGTCCTATCAGCCCCAGCATTTT
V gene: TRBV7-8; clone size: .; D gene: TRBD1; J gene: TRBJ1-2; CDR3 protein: CASSLRTGGSRGYTF; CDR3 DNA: TGTGCCAGCAGCCTCAGGACAGGGGGATCCCGTGGCTACACCTTC
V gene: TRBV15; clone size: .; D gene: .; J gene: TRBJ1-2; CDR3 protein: CATSTLQGSNYGYTF; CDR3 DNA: TGTGCCACCAGCACCCTGCAGGGTTCGAACTATGGCTACACCTTC
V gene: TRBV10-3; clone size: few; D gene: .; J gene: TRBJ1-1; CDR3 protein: CAISDVANTEAFF; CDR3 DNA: TGTGCCATCAGTGATGTGGCCAACACTGAAGCTTTCTTT
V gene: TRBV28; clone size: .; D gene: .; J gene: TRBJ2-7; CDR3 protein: CASSFFWNPKVPEQYF; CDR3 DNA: TGTGCCAGCAGTTTCTTTTGGAATCCTAAAGTCCCCGAGCAGTACTTC
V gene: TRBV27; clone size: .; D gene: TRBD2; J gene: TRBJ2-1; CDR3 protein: CASSFPTSGASYNEQFF; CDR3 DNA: TGTGCCAGCAGTTTCCCAACTAGCGGAGCCTCCTACAATGAGCAGTTCTTC
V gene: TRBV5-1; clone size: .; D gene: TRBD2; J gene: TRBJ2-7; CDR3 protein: CATKAGAASGLYEQYF; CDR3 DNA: TGCGCCACAAAAGCGGGCGCGGCTAGCGGGCTTTACGAGCAGTACTTC
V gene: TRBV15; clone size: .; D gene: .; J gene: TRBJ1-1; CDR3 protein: CATSGGLNTEAFF; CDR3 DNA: TGTGCCACCAGCGGGGGTCTGAACACTGAAGCTTTCTTT
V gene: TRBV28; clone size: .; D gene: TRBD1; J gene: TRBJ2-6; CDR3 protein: CASTHWDSSSGANVLTF; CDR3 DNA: TGTGCCAGCACCCATTGGGACAGCAGCTCTGGGGCCAACGTCCTGACTTTC
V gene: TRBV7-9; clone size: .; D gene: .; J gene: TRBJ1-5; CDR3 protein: CASSPGVNQPQHF; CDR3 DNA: TGTGCCAGCAGCCCGGGGGTGAATCAGCCCCAGCATTTT
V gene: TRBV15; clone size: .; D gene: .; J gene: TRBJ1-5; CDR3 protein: CATSSAHDQPQHF; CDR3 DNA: TGTGCCACCAGCAGCGCCCATGATCAGCCCCAGCATTTT
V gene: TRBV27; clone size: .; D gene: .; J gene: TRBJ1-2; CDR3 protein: CASSELGEGYGYTF; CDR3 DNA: TGTGCCAGCAGTGAGCTCGGGGAGGGCTATGGCTACACCTTC
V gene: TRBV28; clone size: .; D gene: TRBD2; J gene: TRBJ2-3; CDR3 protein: CASIAGDTDTQYF; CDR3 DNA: TGTGCCAGCATAGCGGGAGACACAGATACGCAGTATTTT
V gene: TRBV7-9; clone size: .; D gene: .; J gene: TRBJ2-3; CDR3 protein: CASSLGRDTQYF; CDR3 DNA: TGTGCCAGCAGCTTAGGTCGAGATACGCAGTATTTT
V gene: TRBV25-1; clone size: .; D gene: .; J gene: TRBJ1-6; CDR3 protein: CASSELGDGLFGPLHF; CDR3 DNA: TGTGCCAGCAGTGAATTGGGGGACGGCCTATTCGGGCCCCTCCACTTT
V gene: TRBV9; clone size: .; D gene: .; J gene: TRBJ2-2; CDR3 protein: CASSVNTGKSNTGELFF; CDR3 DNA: TGTGCCAGCAGCGTAAACACAGGAAAATCGAACACCGGGGAGCTGTTTTTT
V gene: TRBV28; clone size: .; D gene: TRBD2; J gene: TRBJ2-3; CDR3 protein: CASSFQAGDTDTQYF; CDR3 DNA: TGTGCCAGCAGTTTTCAAGCGGGGGACACAGATACGCAGTATTTT
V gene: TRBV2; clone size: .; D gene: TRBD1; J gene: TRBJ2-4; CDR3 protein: CASRTDRESKNIQYF; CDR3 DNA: TGTGCCAGCAGGACGGACAGGGAATCCAAAAACATTCAGTACTTC
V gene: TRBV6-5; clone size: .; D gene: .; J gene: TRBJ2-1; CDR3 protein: CASSYSSYNEQFF; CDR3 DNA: TGTGCCAGCAGTTACTCTTCCTACAATGAGCAGTTCTTC
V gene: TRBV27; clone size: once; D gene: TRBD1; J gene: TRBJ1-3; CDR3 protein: CASSTHRGPSGNTIYF; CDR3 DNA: TGTGCCAGCAGTACCCACAGGGGGCCCTCTGGAAACACCATATATTTT
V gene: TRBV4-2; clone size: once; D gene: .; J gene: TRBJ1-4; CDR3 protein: CASSQTYREINEKLFF; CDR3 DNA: TGTGCCAGCAGCCAAACTTACAGGGAAATTAATGAAAAACTGTTTTTT
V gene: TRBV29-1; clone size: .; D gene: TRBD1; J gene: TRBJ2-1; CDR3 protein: CSVEGPFTGDNEQFF; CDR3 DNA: TGCAGCGTTGAAGGTCCCTTTACAGGGGACAATGAGCAGTTCTTC
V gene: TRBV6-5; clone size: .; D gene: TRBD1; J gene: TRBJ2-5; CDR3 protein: CASSHPRQGETQYF; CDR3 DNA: TGTGCCAGCAGCCACCCAAGACAGGGGGAGACCCAGTACTTC
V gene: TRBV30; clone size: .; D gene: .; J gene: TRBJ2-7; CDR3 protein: CACYSIGHEQYF; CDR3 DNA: TGTGCCTGTTACTCAATCGGGCACGAGCAGTACTTC
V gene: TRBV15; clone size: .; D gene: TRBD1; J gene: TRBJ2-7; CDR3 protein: CATSETGGQGANEQYF; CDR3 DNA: TGTGCCACCAGCGAGACCGGAGGACAGGGGGCCAACGAGCAGTACTTC
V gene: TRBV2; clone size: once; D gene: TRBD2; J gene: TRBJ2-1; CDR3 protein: CASGRWGGSEQFF; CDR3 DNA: TGTGCCAGCGGAAGGTGGGGGGGAAGTGAGCAGTTCTTC
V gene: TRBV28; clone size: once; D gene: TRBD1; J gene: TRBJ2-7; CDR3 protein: CASSDRGVLGYEQYF; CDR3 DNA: TGTGCCAGCTCGGACAGGGGGGTATTGGGATACGAGCAGTACTTC